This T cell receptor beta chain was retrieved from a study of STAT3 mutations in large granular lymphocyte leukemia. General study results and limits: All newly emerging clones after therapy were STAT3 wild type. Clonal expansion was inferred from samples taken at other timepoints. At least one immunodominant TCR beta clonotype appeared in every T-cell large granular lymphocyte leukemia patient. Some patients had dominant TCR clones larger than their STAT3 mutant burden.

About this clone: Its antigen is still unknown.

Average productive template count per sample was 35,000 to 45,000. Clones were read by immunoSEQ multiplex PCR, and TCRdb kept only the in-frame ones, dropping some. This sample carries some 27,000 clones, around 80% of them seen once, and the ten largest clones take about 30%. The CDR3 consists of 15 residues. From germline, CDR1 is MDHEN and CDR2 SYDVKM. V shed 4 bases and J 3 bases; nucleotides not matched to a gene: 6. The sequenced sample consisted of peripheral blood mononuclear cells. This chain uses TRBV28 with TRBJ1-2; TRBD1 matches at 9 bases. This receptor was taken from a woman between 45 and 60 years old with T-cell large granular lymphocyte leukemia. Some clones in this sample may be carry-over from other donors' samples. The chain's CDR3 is CASSSGGTGYYGYTF. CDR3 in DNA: TGTGCCAGCAGTTCTGGGGGGACAGGGTACTATGGCTACACCTTC.